Given below is one T cell receptor (beta chain) in context. Its antigen remains unidentified. The record has no base qualities; no much larger clone is one base away. These data come from a study of control samples from healthy donors and cancer patients (dated by TCRdb to 2018 to 2020). The trim is 5 bases for V and 1 base for J, with a gap of 11 bases between the germline ends. From the germline V gene (reference sequence), CDR1 is GTSNPN and CDR2 is SVGIG. Its CDR3 holds 13 amino acids, cysteine through phenylalanine. The sequence is cut down to CDR3 DNA, 39 bases in frame from base 1. Receptor libraries were prepared by the immunoSEQ multiplex PCR assay. This immuneACCESS table, as held by TCRdb, lists in-frame sequences with V and J called but not all clones. Of the missing ones, under half trace to an unresolved V gene in checked studies; the others have no known cause. The sample records 50,000 to 55,000 clones, about 85% of which are singletons. Around 15% of the sample is held by the ten biggest clonotypes.

The receptor was derived from a man aged 60 to 69 with head and neck cancer. The rearranged segments are TRBV30 and TRBJ2-5; the best D guess is TRBD1, with 6 bases matching. The specimen was PBMCs. The encoded CDR3 is CAWRQDFQETQYF. The DNA sequence follows: TGTGCCTGGCGACAGGACTTCCAAGAGACCCAGTACTTC.